This T cell receptor (beta chain) comes out of a study of T cell responses to AZD1222 COVID-19 vaccine. Worth noting for this clone: The antigen is undetermined. This CDR3 is also generated by other DNA sequences in the sample.

Produced via immunoSEQ multiplex PCR; TCRdb's table is partial and in-frame only. The profile shows roughly 67,000 clones, about nine tenths of them singletons. Study observations and caveats: White British ancestry dominated among donors, who included more females, and clonal diversity was possibly underestimated. AZD1222 recipients seropositive at baseline numbered only 5 or 6.

The sequencing here drew on peripheral blood, taken on day 0 of AZD1222 vaccination. This TCR was sampled from an adult in good health.

The CDR3 here is CASSQTANTEAFF. CDR3 bases: TGTGCCAGCTCGCAGACAGCGAACACTGAAGCTTTCTTT. The V call is TRBV18, the J call TRBJ1-1; tentative D call: TRBD1 (5 bases). CDR3 length: 13 amino acids. Trimming left V 6 bases short and J 1 base short, with 9 bases between. Germline V gene data show CDR1 as KGHSH and CDR2 as LQKENI. Looking up the rest from reference TRBV18 and TRBJ1-1 gives the full variable domain: NAGVMQNPRHLVRRRGQEARLRCSPMKGHSHVYWYRQLPEEGLKFMVYLQKENIIDESGMPKERFSAEFPKEGPSILRIQQVVRGDSAAYFCASSQTANTEAFFGQGTRLTVV.